This note documents a single T cell receptor beta chain sequence. One end of the junction varies from germline; a read error may be responsible. TCR beta cDNA was reverse-transcribed from 500 ng of total RNA. The reaction used a constant-region primer and ProtoScript II reverse transcriptase. For TCR beta, libraries were produced by three nested multiplex PCR rounds using slightly modified ARM-PCR. For approximately 11 cycles apiece, the opening two PCR rounds ran with TRBV1-TRBV30 forward primers and a C-beta reverse primer. TCRdb analysed the multiplex PCR reads with MiXCR anew, one entry per CDR3 protein. The top ten clones hold roughly 9% of a sample with fewer than 350,000 distinct CDR3 sequences, 50% to 70% of them seen once. This entry belongs to a study of tumor-infiltrating lymphocytes in primary liver carcinoma. Background on the study: Primary liver carcinomas in the patients were surgically resected.

CDR3 length: 13 amino acids. Germline V gives CDR1 SGHNT, CDR2 YYREEE (reference sequence). The source of the blood RNA was unsorted whole blood, and germline DNA was extracted as well. Sequences were obtained from peripheral blood. This TCR derives from a man in his forties with primary liver carcinoma and hepatitis B virus infection. The chain links TRBV5-4 to TRBJ2-5, with D tentatively TRBD1 (5 bases). The CDR3 spells CVSRGRGAETQYF. The CDR3 DNA sequence: TGTGTCAGCAGAGGCCGTGGGGCAGAGACCCAGTACTTC.